There are many counts of the clone carrying this TCR beta chain. TCR alpha and beta CDR3 regions were amplified from RNA using iRepertoire nested multiplex PCR. Each CDR3 protein gets one entry after TCRdb re-called the multiplex PCR reads with MiXCR. This table has a few hundred thousand distinct CDR3 sequences, roughly two fifths appearing once. This CDR3 region has 14 residues. CDR1 is SEHNR and CDR2 is FQNEAQ in the germline V gene (reference sequence). Trimming shortened V by 3 bases and J by 3 bases, and 11 bases separated the two germline ends. This sample was taken from a study of glioma-infiltrating T cells.

The sample taken for sequencing was glioma tissue, nonneoplastic brain tissue, or PBMCs (not recorded which). The sequence was obtained from a human donor with low-grade glioma or glioblastoma, undergoing nonglioma brain surgery, or in good health (not recorded which). The rearrangement joins TRBV7-9 to TRBJ1-1; D gene unclear. CDR3 protein: CASSFTGSDTEAFF. The CDR3 region has the DNA TGTGCCAGCAGCTTCACGGGATCGGACACTGAAGCTTTCTTT.